This entry concerns a single TCR beta chain. V lost 4 bases, J lost 3 bases, and 6 bases stayed unmatched. Per germline, CDR1 SQVTM and CDR2 ANQGSEA. This CDR3 region has 14 residues. The data were taken from a study of shared T cell receptors in the human thymus. The data were produced by immunoSEQ multiplex PCR, yet TCRdb's version contains in-frame clones alone and is incomplete. The sample yields a few hundred thousand clones, 95% seen once. The sample comprised thymocytes. The TCR comes from a human donor. The V gene is TRBV29-1, the J gene TRBJ1-1; TRBD1 matches at 9 bases. The CDR3 bases are TGCAGCGTTGCCCCACAGGGGGCGGACACTGAAGCTTTCTTT. Residues: CSVAPQGADTEAFF.